This T cell receptor (beta chain) was found in a study of prognosis after radiotherapy for stage I lung cancer. Across the study: The tumor was squamous cell carcinoma for roughly 7 patients; for roughly eleven, it was adenocarcinoma.

The sample holds many counts of this clonotype. Germline CDR1 is LGHNA and CDR2 is YSLEER. V dropped 3 bases and J dropped 2; count of bases not matched to a gene: 5. There are 15 residues in the CDR3. Two rounds of multiplex PCR amplified TCR beta CDR3 from genomic DNA. The authors ran first-round PCR with primers specific to each TRBV and TRBJ gene. TCRdb passed the multiplex PCR reads through MiXCR, listing each CDR3 protein once. The sample contains around 60,000 distinct CDR3 sequences, around a quarter of which appear only once. Researchers took roughly 6 milliliters of peripheral blood at each of two time points.

This rearrangement joins TRBV4-3 to TRBJ2-3; 7 bases fit TRBD1. This material consisted of PBMCs, taken before or after stereotactic body radiation therapy (not recorded which). This clonotype was obtained from a donor over 45 with non-small cell lung cancer. Here the CDR3 DNA reads TGCGCCAGCAGCCATGACAGGGCCTACACAGATACGCAGTATTTT. Protein product: CASSHDRAYTDTQYF.